This T cell receptor beta chain was recovered during a study of blood T cells in healthy people across ages. In the study overall: Per two T cells, template switching captured roughly one barcoded beta molecule.

Researchers isolated at least 7 million PBMCs per sample. The CDR3 extends over 14 amino acids. The V gene's germline CDR1 is DFQATT and CDR2 SNEGSKA (reference sequence). V dropped 0 bases and J dropped 4 bases, with 12 bases sitting between them. Alongside a J-beta primer mix, a sample-barcoded 5' primer served in a second PCR lasting about 7 to 12 cycles. Each CDR3 protein gets one entry after TCRdb re-called the 5' RACE reads with MiXCR. The sample holds hundreds of thousands of distinct CDR3 sequences, around 54% seen once. The specimen sequenced was blood. This sequence originates from a man in his 60s in good health. V gene TRBV20-1 combines with J gene TRBJ1-1; maybe TRBD1 (5 bases). The CDR3 reads CSAREAGKATEAFF. CDR3 nucleotide sequence: TGCAGTGCTAGAGAGGCAGGGAAGGCCACTGAAGCTTTCTTT.